This is a list of T cell receptor beta chains from one sample in a study of T cell changes during pregnancy in multiple sclerosis. Produced via immunoSEQ multiplex PCR; TCRdb's table is partial and in-frame only. The sample includes about 32,000 clones, roughly 89% of them seen just once. This sample comprised CD8+ T cells from peripheral blood mononuclear cells, obtained in the first trimester of pregnancy. Receptors were obtained from a female donor with multiple sclerosis, enrolled in a pregnancy study. The CDR3 runs from the conserved cysteine through the conserved F or W. The order of the fields is D gene, clone size, J gene, V gene, CDR3 protein, CDR3 DNA. A D gene is named only where the DNA matches it firmly. Not all rows give a size; the values are once, few, many and, for expanded clones, a class.

TRBD1,.,TRBJ2-3,TRBV7-9,CASSSSNPDREGSTDTQYF,TGTGCCAGCAGCTCATCCAACCCGGACAGGGAAGGGAGCACAGATACGCAGTATTTT
TRBD2,once,TRBJ2-3,TRBV18,CASSPGTSVTDTQYF,TGTGCCAGCTCACCTGGGACTAGCGTCACAGATACGCAGTATTTT
TRBD1,.,TRBJ1-6,TRBV27,CASSLRVWTGGYSPLHF,TGTGCCAGCAGTTTAAGAGTGTGGACAGGGGGTTATTCACCCCTCCACTTT
TRBD2,.,TRBJ2-5,TRBV4-1,CASSHKKGAGGRETQYF,TGCGCCAGCAGCCACAAAAAGGGAGCGGGAGGTCGAGAGACCCAGTACTTC
TRBD2,medium-sized,TRBJ2-7,TRBV7-2,CASSRGLAGYEQYF,TGTGCCAGCAGCCGGGGACTAGCGGGCTACGAGCAGTACTTC
TRBD1,.,TRBJ2-5,TRBV27,CASSPFMDRGRAGETQYF,TGTGCCAGCAGTCCCTTCATGGACAGGGGGCGGGCTGGGGAGACCCAGTACTTC
.,.,TRBJ1-2,TRBV9,CASSVGHDYGYTF,TGTGCCAGCAGCGTAGGGCACGACTATGGCTACACCTTC
.,.,TRBJ1-1,TRBV14,CASSQMTGVGRTEAFF,TGTGCCAGCAGCCAAATGACGGGGGTGGGTAGAACTGAAGCTTTCTTT
.,once,TRBJ2-7,TRBV11-2,CASSLVFSGNLYEQYF,TGTGCCAGCAGCTTAGTCTTTTCCGGGAACCTCTACGAGCAGTACTTC
TRBD2,.,TRBJ2-5,TRBV5-1,CASSRKQSGDLRRTYF,TGCGCCAGCAGCCGGAAACAAAGCGGGGATCTCCGTCGAACCTACTTC
.,.,TRBJ2-1,TRBV4-1,CASSQVWGRSYNEQFF,TGCGCCAGCAGCCAAGTTTGGGGGAGGAGCTACAATGAGCAGTTCTTC
TRBD1,.,TRBJ2-2,TRBV11-1,CASSFRTGTGLNTGELFF,TGTGCCAGCAGCTTCCGTACCGGGACAGGGCTGAACACCGGGGAGCTGTTTTTT
TRBD2,.,TRBJ2-1,TRBV4-3,CASSLIAGAYNEQFF,TGCGCCAGCAGCCTCATAGCGGGAGCCTACAATGAGCAGTTCTTC
.,.,TRBJ2-7,TRBV7-8,CASSLELGASYEQYF,TGTGCCAGCAGCTTAGAACTGGGGGCATCCTACGAGCAGTACTTC
.,.,TRBJ2-2,TRBV4-2,CASSQDLTIPSTGELFF,TGTGCCAGCAGCCAAGATCTAACGATTCCTTCCACCGGGGAGCTGTTTTTT
TRBD2,.,TRBJ2-5,TRBV11-2,CASSLGGAGGPQETQYF,TGTGCCAGCAGCTTAGGGGGGGCGGGAGGACCCCAAGAGACCCAGTACTTC